What follows are 27 T cell receptor beta chains derived from one specimen sequenced in a study of T cell changes during pregnancy in multiple sclerosis. Assay: immunoSEQ multiplex PCR; the TCRdb copy retains only in-frame clones and omits some. The repertoire consists of about 76,000 clones, with 90% to 95% occurring once and the leading ten covering about 0.5%. Sequenced here: peripheral blood, sampled in the third trimester of pregnancy. These receptors came from a female donor with multiple sclerosis, enrolled in a pregnancy study.

The chain links TRBV6-5 to TRBJ2-3; tentative D call: TRBD2 (5 bases). The CDR3 runs to 14 residues. V lost 6 bases, J lost 1 base, and 11 bases lay in between. CDR1 MNHEY and CDR2 SVGAGI come from the germline V gene. The CDR3 DNA is TGTGCCAGCAGCGGCGGGCTGGGCACAGATACGCAGTATTTT. Its protein product is CASSGGLGTDTQYF.

This rearrangement joins TRBV25-1 to TRBJ1-1; no clear D gene. Looked up from germline, CDR1 is MGHDK and CDR2 is SYGVNS. The V end was cut by 3 bases, the J end by 5 bases, with 10 bases between. The CDR3 is 13 residues long. In nucleotides, the CDR3 is TGTGCCAGCAGTGATCCGGGAAAGACTGAAGCTTTCTTT. Its protein product is CASSDPGKTEAFF. The full variable domain, its missing parts supplied by reference TRBV25-1 and TRBJ1-1, is EADIYQTPRYLVIGTGKKITLECSQTMGHDKMYWYQQDPGMELHLIHYSYGVNSTEKGDLSSESTVSRIRTEHFPLTLESARPSHTSQYLCASSDPGKTEAFFGQGTRLTVV.

This chain links TRBV13 with TRBJ2-7, with a weak D call TRBD1 (5 bases). The germline V gene encodes CDR1 PRHDT and CDR2 FYEKMQ (reference sequence). Trimming shortened V by 6 bases and J by 7 bases, and 13 bases separated the two germline ends. CDR3 length equals 12 residues. Written as DNA, the CDR3 is TGTGCCAGCAGTCGTACACCAGGGGAGCAGTACTTC. Its translation: CASSRTPGEQYF.

This clone was counted a single time. The V and J genes are TRBV7-2 and TRBJ2-5; TRBD1 matches at 8 bases. This CDR3 comprises 15 residues. Germline-derived CDR1 and CDR2 are SGHTA and FQGNSA. V was pared by 5 bases and J by 5 bases, with 10 bases of the junction left unmatched. The DNA for the CDR3 is TGTGCCAGCAGCCCTTCAGGGGGCTGGGGGGAGACCCAGTACTTC. This encodes CASSPSGGWGETQYF.

The rearrangement uses TRBV19 and TRBJ2-2; 8 nucleotides line up with TRBD2. Germline V gene lookup returns CDR1 LNHDA and CDR2 SQIVND (reference sequence). Trimming cost V 7 bases and J 2 bases; bases outside gene matches: 9. The CDR3 runs 16 residues. Here the CDR3 DNA reads TGTGCCAGTATGGGGGTAGCGGGGAGAAACACCGGGGAGCTGTTTTTT. This translates into CASMGVAGRNTGELFF. Supplemented by reference TRBV19 and TRBJ2-2, the full variable domain reads DGGITQSPKYLFRKEGQNVTLSCEQNLNHDAMYWYRQDPGQGLRLIYYSQIVNDFQKGDIAEGYSVSREKKESFPLTVTSAQKNPTAFYLCASMGVAGRNTGELFFGEGSRLTVL.

This sequence joins TRBV6-5 and TRBJ2-5; TRBD2 aligns across 8 bases. J gave up 4 bases and V 4 bases, and 8 bases lay outside the gene matches. This CDR3 spans 15 amino acids. Germline assignment: CDR1 MNHEY and CDR2 SVGAGI. The CDR3 region has the DNA TGTGCCAGCAGTTCGACTAGCGACGGGATAGAGACCCAGTACTTC. Its translation: CASSSTSDGIETQYF.

This rearrangement joins TRBV6-6 to TRBJ1-2; no firm D call. Germline CDR1 is MNHNY and CDR2 is SVGAGI (reference sequence). V was clipped by 1 base and J by 6 bases, with 6 bases between them. The CDR3 extends over 12 amino acids. CDR3 sequence reads: CASSYYRDGYTF. The DNA of the CDR3 is TGTGCCAGCAGTTACTACAGAGATGGCTACACCTTC.

This clone is a singleton in its sample. The chain combines TRBV7-6 with TRBJ2-7; 12 positions agree with TRBD1. Germline trimming cut 3 bases from V and 5 bases from J; bases unmatched to any gene: 5. Per germline, CDR1 SGHVS and CDR2 FNYEAQ. CDR3 length equals 15 residues. The CDR3 here is CASSFPGTGGDEQYF. The CDR3 region has the DNA TGTGCCAGCAGCTTTCCCGGGACAGGGGGCGACGAGCAGTACTTC.

The chain combines TRBV7-6 with TRBJ1-3, with 8 bases aligning to TRBD1. This CDR3 has 16 amino acids. Germline V gene data show CDR1 as SGHVS and CDR2 as FNYEAQ. The V gene end was trimmed by 5 bases and the J gene end by 2 bases; junction bases not matched to a gene: 8. The CDR3: CASSPGGAEPGNTIYF. CDR3 coding DNA: TGTGCCAGCAGCCCAGGGGGCGCCGAGCCTGGAAACACCATATATTTT.

V usage is TRBV30 and J usage is TRBJ1-2; 11 nucleotides align to TRBD1. The CDR3 totals 13 residues. Trimming cost V 2 bases and J 6 bases; bases outside gene matches: 2. Germline V CDR1 and CDR2: GTSNPN, SVGIG (reference sequence). CDR3 DNA: TGTGCCTGGAGTCGGGGACAGGGGGATGGCTACACCTTC. The encoded protein is CAWSRGQGDGYTF. The variable domain in full, completed from reference TRBV30 and TRBJ1-2, reads SQTIHQWPATLVQPVGSPLSLECTVEGTSNPNLYWYRQAAGRGLQLLFYSVGIGQISSEVPQNLSASRPQDRQFILSSKKLLLSDSGFYLCAWSRGQGDGYTFGSGTRLTVV.

This clone has only one observation. The V and J genes are TRBV5-4 and TRBJ1-2; 10 bases line up with TRBD1. The CDR3 covers 16 residues. Germline lookup yields CDR1 SGHNT and CDR2 YYREEE (reference sequence). The junction had 8 bases not matched to a gene; V was cut back by 0 bases and J by 6 bases. The CDR3, as DNA: TGTGCCAGCAGCTTGGCTGAGGGACAGGGGTTTGATGGCTACACCTTC. Translating it yields CASSLAEGQGFDGYTF.

This clone was picked up one time. The chain employs TRBV4-1 and TRBJ2-7; a possible D gene is TRBD2 (6 bases). The germline CDR1 and CDR2 sequences are MGHRA and YSYEKL. With 1 base removed from V and 2 bases from J, the gap between germline ends came to 12 bases. This CDR3 comprises 15 residues. The CDR3 nucleotides are TGCGCCAGCAGCCAAGGACCCGGAGGGACCTACGAGCAGTACTTC. This encodes CASSQGPGGTYEQYF.

This chain uses TRBV18 with TRBJ2-3; unclear D gene. V lost 3 bases, J lost 4 bases, and 5 bases lay in between. CDR3 length: 12 amino acids. Germline lookup yields CDR1 KGHSH and CDR2 LQKENI. The CDR3: CASSPGADTQYF. Written as DNA, the CDR3 is TGTGCCAGCTCACCGGGCGCAGATACGCAGTATTTT.

The gene calls are TRBV7-9 and TRBJ2-1; TRBD2 agrees at 11 bases. With 3 bases clipped from V and 2 bases from J, the junction kept 3 bases outside the gene matches. This CDR3 has 16 amino acids. CDR1 SEHNR and CDR2 FQNEAQ come from the germline V gene (reference sequence). The CDR3 region has the DNA TGTGCCAGCAGCTTGGGTAGCGGGGGGGCCTACAATGAGCAGTTCTTC. Translating it yields CASSLGSGGAYNEQFF.

This CDR3 is CASSFGTGEHEQYF. The CDR3 nucleotides are TGTGCCAGCAGCTTCGGGACAGGGGAACACGAGCAGTACTTC. The chain has TRBV5-6 and TRBJ2-7, with 10 bases lining up with TRBD1. Germline-derived CDR1 and CDR2 are SGHDT and YYEEEE. This CDR3 comprises 14 residues. The ends lost 2 bases at V and 5 bases at J; junction bases unmatched: 4.

The chain is built from TRBV6-5 and TRBJ2-3; a possible D gene is TRBD2 (5 bases). The V gene's germline CDR1 is MNHEY and CDR2 SVGAGI. This CDR3 comprises 15 residues. The V and J ends lost 5 bases and 5 bases respectively, with 17 bases between them. The CDR3 is CASSREGPGGDTQYF. The CDR3 DNA is TGTGCCAGCAGTCGCGAGGGCCCCGGTGGAGATACGCAGTATTTT.

The rearrangement links TRBV11-2 to TRBJ1-2; 9 bases are a match to TRBD1. The CDR3 has 15 amino acids. Trimming removed 0 bases from V and 8 bases from J; junction bases left unmatched: 7. Germline lookup yields CDR1 SGHAT and CDR2 FQNNGV. The DNA for the CDR3 is TGTGCCAGCAGCTTAGAGGGGACAGGGTCATACGGCTACACCTTC. It translates to CASSLEGTGSYGYTF.

The chain links TRBV7-3 to TRBJ1-1, with a weak D call TRBD1 (6 bases). V was pared by 5 bases and J by 1 base, with 8 bases between. The V gene's germline CDR1 is SGHTA and CDR2 FQGTGA. This CDR3 comprises 13 residues. CDR3 protein: CASSGGANTEAFF. The CDR3 DNA sequence: TGTGCCAGCAGCGGGGGGGCGAACACTGAAGCTTTCTTT.

The chain uses TRBV5-1 and TRBJ2-5; 9 nucleotides line up with TRBD1. Germline-derived CDR1 and CDR2 are SGHRS and YFSETQ. V lost 4 bases and J lost 5; bases outside the gene matches: 6. This CDR3 region has 14 residues. Here the CDR3 reads CASSMGQGGETQYF. Here the CDR3 DNA reads TGCGCCAGCAGCATGGGACAGGGTGGGGAGACCCAGTACTTC.

The rearrangement links TRBV18 to TRBJ1-5; 8 bases are a match to TRBD1. The junction had 3 bases not matched to a gene; V was cut back by 0 bases and J by 2 bases. Germline CDR1 reads KGHSH; CDR2 reads LQKENI. This CDR3 has 16 amino acids. Here the CDR3 DNA reads TGTGCCAGCTCACCACCCACGGACAGGGGCAATCAGCCCCAGCATTTT. It yields the protein CASSPPTDRGNQPQHF.

The chain links TRBV19 to TRBJ2-7; D not resolved. The CDR3 loop spans 13 amino acids. V gave up 0 bases and J gave up 7 bases, with 10 bases separating them. Germline V gene lookup returns CDR1 LNHDA and CDR2 SQIVND (reference sequence). The CDR3 reads CASSIESGREQYF. The CDR3 coding sequence is TGTGCCAGTAGTATAGAGTCTGGGCGTGAGCAGTACTTC.

Concerning this clone itself: The junction departs from germline at one end; a sequencing error may be responsible. The chain employs TRBV7-7 and TRBJ2-7, with TRBD1 identical over 7 bases. The CDR3 is 15 amino acids. Looked up from germline, CDR1 is SSHAT and CDR2 is FNYEAQ (reference sequence). In DNA form, the CDR3 reads TGTGCTAGCAGCTTAGCCTGGGACAGTGCCTACGAGCAGTACTTC. Residues: CASSLAWDSAYEQYF.

The V and J genes are TRBV7-2 and TRBJ2-1, with D perhaps TRBD2 (5 bases). The CDR3 runs 15 residues. Trimming removed 4 bases at V and 6 bases at J, with 16 bases between. The germline V gene encodes CDR1 SGHTA and CDR2 FQGNSA. Here the CDR3 reads CASSSRGSGRNEQFF. CDR3 DNA: TGTGCCAGCAGCTCACGGGGTTCAGGTCGCAATGAGCAGTTCTTC.

The chain carries TRBV4-3 and TRBJ2-7, with D hard to call. V lost 3 bases, J lost 3 bases, and 15 bases lay in between. The CDR3 covers 15 residues. CDR1 and CDR2 from the germline V gene are LGHNA and YSLEER. CDR3 loop: CASSQMDTADYEQYF. The CDR3 region has the DNA TGCGCCAGCAGCCAGATGGATACAGCTGACTACGAGCAGTACTTC.

The genes are TRBV19 and TRBJ2-7; possibly TRBD1 for D (6 bases). The CDR3 runs 12 residues. CDR1 LNHDA and CDR2 SQIVND come from the germline V gene (reference sequence). Trimming shortened V by 5 bases and J by 5 bases, and 10 bases separated the two germline ends. CDR3 DNA: TGTGCCAGTAGTGGATACAGGGACGAGCAGTACTTC. Its translation is CASSGYRDEQYF. Together with reference TRBV19 and TRBJ2-7, the CDR3 gives the full variable domain: DGGITQSPKYLFRKEGQNVTLSCEQNLNHDAMYWYRQDPGQGLRLIYYSQIVNDFQKGDIAEGYSVSREKKESFPLTVTSAQKNPTAFYLCASSGYRDEQYFGPGTRLTVT.

CDR3: CASSLTSQGMAEAFF. The CDR3 DNA reads as TGCGCCAGCAGCTTGACGAGTCAGGGGATGGCTGAAGCTTTCTTT. This sequence joins TRBV5-1 and TRBJ1-1; a possible D gene is TRBD1 (6 bases). The CDR3 has 15 amino acids. The germline V gene has CDR1 SGHRS and CDR2 YFSETQ. V dropped 1 base and J dropped 6 bases, with 16 bases sitting between them.

V is TRBV2 and J is TRBJ1-4; 7 nucleotides match TRBD1. The CDR3 is made up of 14 amino acids. CDR1 and CDR2 (germline): SNHLY, FYNNEI. Losses at the gene ends were 5 bases for V and 8 bases for J; bases not matched to a gene: 8. In DNA form, the CDR3 reads TGTGCCAGCAGTTTGGTAGGGGGCCGGGAAAAACTGTTTTTT. It codes for CASSLVGGREKLFF.